These 8 T cell receptor beta chains originate from one sample sequenced in a study of T cell responses to AZD1222 COVID-19 vaccine. TCRdb's copy holds only in-frame clones and misses some; the assay was immunoSEQ multiplex PCR. The data hold around 140,000 clones, with about nine tenths observed a single time. Sample: peripheral blood, taken on day 0 of AZD1222 vaccination. Receptors were obtained from an adult in good health.

The chain links TRBV11-2 to TRBJ1-3; D is possibly TRBD1 (5 bases). The CDR3 sequence is 14 residues long. Per the germline V gene, CDR1 is SGHAT and CDR2 is FQNNGV. Deletions cut 5 bases from V and 8 bases from J, with 16 bases between. CDR3 amino acids: CASSPRDPRDTIYF. Written as DNA, the CDR3 is TGTGCCAGCAGCCCTCGGGACCCCAGAGACACCATATATTTT.

J is TRBJ1-1 and V is TRBV19; D might be TRBD1 (5 bases). The length of the CDR3 is 14 residues. Germline V gene lookup returns CDR1 LNHDA and CDR2 SQIVND (reference sequence). V lost 2 bases to trimming and J lost 7 bases, with 14 bases between them. CDR3 loop: CASSIWGTLGEAFF. The CDR3 DNA follows: TGTGCCAGTAGTATATGGGGGACCTTAGGTGAAGCTTTCTTT. The whole variable domain, filled in from reference TRBV19 and TRBJ1-1, reads DGGITQSPKYLFRKEGQNVTLSCEQNLNHDAMYWYRQDPGQGLRLIYYSQIVNDFQKGDIAEGYSVSREKKESFPLTVTSAQKNPTAFYLCASSIWGTLGEAFFGQGTRLTVV.

The chain is built from TRBV27 and TRBJ2-2; 14 bases align to TRBD2. CDR1 and CDR2 (germline): MNHEY, SMNVEV (reference sequence). Losses at the gene ends were 3 bases for V and 1 base for J; bases not matched to a gene: 13. CDR3 length: 21 amino acids. This CDR3 is CASSFGPLSGTSGRNTGELFF. The CDR3 DNA sequence: TGTGCCAGCAGTTTTGGCCCCCTTAGTGGGACTAGCGGGAGGAACACCGGGGAGCTGTTTTTT.

The J gene is TRBJ1-5, the V gene TRBV18; a possible D gene is TRBD1 (5 bases). This CDR3 has 13 amino acids. V dropped 3 bases and J dropped 6 bases, with 9 bases sitting between them. The germline V gene has CDR1 KGHSH and CDR2 LQKENI. In DNA form, the CDR3 reads TGTGCCAGCTCACCCGGGGGAGGTCAGCCCCAGCATTTT. This translates into CASSPGGGQPQHF.

This sequence joins TRBV30 and TRBJ2-1; TRBD2 agrees at 11 bases. This CDR3 comprises 14 residues. The trim removed 8 bases at V and 6 bases at J, leaving 9 bases unmatched. Looked up from germline, CDR1 is GTSNPN and CDR2 is SVGIG (reference sequence). CDR3 DNA sequence: TGTGCCAGAAGAATAGCGGGGGGGCCCAATGAGCAGTTCTTC. Its translation is CARRIAGGPNEQFF.

Remarks on this clone: Other nucleotide sequences from this sample produce the same CDR3. The gene calls are TRBV6-5 and TRBJ1-2; D unresolved. From germline, CDR1 is MNHEY and CDR2 SVGAGI. CDR3 size: 13 residues. V was pared by 0 bases and J by 4 bases, with 6 bases between. The CDR3 loop reads CASSYSNGYGYTF. CDR3 DNA sequence: TGTGCCAGCAGTTACTCGAACGGCTATGGCTACACCTTC.

The V gene is TRBV7-2, the J gene TRBJ1-2; a possible D gene is TRBD1 (5 bases). CDR1 and CDR2 (germline): SGHTA, FQGNSA. V was trimmed by 5 bases and J by 6 bases, leaving 22 bases between them. The CDR3 is 16 amino acids. This chain's CDR3 is CASSPQGPNFGDGYTF. CDR3 DNA: TGTGCCAGCAGCCCCCAGGGACCAAATTTTGGGGATGGCTACACCTTC.

V is TRBV6-5 and J is TRBJ1-6, with D possibly TRBD1 on 6 matching bases. Germline CDR1 reads MNHEY; CDR2 reads SVGAGI. V lost 6 bases to trimming and J lost 10 bases, with 19 bases between them. The CDR3 consists of 15 residues. CDR3 in amino acids: CASSHGQPLGSPLHF. The CDR3 DNA is TGTGCCAGCAGCCACGGACAGCCCCTGGGGTCACCCCTCCACTTT.